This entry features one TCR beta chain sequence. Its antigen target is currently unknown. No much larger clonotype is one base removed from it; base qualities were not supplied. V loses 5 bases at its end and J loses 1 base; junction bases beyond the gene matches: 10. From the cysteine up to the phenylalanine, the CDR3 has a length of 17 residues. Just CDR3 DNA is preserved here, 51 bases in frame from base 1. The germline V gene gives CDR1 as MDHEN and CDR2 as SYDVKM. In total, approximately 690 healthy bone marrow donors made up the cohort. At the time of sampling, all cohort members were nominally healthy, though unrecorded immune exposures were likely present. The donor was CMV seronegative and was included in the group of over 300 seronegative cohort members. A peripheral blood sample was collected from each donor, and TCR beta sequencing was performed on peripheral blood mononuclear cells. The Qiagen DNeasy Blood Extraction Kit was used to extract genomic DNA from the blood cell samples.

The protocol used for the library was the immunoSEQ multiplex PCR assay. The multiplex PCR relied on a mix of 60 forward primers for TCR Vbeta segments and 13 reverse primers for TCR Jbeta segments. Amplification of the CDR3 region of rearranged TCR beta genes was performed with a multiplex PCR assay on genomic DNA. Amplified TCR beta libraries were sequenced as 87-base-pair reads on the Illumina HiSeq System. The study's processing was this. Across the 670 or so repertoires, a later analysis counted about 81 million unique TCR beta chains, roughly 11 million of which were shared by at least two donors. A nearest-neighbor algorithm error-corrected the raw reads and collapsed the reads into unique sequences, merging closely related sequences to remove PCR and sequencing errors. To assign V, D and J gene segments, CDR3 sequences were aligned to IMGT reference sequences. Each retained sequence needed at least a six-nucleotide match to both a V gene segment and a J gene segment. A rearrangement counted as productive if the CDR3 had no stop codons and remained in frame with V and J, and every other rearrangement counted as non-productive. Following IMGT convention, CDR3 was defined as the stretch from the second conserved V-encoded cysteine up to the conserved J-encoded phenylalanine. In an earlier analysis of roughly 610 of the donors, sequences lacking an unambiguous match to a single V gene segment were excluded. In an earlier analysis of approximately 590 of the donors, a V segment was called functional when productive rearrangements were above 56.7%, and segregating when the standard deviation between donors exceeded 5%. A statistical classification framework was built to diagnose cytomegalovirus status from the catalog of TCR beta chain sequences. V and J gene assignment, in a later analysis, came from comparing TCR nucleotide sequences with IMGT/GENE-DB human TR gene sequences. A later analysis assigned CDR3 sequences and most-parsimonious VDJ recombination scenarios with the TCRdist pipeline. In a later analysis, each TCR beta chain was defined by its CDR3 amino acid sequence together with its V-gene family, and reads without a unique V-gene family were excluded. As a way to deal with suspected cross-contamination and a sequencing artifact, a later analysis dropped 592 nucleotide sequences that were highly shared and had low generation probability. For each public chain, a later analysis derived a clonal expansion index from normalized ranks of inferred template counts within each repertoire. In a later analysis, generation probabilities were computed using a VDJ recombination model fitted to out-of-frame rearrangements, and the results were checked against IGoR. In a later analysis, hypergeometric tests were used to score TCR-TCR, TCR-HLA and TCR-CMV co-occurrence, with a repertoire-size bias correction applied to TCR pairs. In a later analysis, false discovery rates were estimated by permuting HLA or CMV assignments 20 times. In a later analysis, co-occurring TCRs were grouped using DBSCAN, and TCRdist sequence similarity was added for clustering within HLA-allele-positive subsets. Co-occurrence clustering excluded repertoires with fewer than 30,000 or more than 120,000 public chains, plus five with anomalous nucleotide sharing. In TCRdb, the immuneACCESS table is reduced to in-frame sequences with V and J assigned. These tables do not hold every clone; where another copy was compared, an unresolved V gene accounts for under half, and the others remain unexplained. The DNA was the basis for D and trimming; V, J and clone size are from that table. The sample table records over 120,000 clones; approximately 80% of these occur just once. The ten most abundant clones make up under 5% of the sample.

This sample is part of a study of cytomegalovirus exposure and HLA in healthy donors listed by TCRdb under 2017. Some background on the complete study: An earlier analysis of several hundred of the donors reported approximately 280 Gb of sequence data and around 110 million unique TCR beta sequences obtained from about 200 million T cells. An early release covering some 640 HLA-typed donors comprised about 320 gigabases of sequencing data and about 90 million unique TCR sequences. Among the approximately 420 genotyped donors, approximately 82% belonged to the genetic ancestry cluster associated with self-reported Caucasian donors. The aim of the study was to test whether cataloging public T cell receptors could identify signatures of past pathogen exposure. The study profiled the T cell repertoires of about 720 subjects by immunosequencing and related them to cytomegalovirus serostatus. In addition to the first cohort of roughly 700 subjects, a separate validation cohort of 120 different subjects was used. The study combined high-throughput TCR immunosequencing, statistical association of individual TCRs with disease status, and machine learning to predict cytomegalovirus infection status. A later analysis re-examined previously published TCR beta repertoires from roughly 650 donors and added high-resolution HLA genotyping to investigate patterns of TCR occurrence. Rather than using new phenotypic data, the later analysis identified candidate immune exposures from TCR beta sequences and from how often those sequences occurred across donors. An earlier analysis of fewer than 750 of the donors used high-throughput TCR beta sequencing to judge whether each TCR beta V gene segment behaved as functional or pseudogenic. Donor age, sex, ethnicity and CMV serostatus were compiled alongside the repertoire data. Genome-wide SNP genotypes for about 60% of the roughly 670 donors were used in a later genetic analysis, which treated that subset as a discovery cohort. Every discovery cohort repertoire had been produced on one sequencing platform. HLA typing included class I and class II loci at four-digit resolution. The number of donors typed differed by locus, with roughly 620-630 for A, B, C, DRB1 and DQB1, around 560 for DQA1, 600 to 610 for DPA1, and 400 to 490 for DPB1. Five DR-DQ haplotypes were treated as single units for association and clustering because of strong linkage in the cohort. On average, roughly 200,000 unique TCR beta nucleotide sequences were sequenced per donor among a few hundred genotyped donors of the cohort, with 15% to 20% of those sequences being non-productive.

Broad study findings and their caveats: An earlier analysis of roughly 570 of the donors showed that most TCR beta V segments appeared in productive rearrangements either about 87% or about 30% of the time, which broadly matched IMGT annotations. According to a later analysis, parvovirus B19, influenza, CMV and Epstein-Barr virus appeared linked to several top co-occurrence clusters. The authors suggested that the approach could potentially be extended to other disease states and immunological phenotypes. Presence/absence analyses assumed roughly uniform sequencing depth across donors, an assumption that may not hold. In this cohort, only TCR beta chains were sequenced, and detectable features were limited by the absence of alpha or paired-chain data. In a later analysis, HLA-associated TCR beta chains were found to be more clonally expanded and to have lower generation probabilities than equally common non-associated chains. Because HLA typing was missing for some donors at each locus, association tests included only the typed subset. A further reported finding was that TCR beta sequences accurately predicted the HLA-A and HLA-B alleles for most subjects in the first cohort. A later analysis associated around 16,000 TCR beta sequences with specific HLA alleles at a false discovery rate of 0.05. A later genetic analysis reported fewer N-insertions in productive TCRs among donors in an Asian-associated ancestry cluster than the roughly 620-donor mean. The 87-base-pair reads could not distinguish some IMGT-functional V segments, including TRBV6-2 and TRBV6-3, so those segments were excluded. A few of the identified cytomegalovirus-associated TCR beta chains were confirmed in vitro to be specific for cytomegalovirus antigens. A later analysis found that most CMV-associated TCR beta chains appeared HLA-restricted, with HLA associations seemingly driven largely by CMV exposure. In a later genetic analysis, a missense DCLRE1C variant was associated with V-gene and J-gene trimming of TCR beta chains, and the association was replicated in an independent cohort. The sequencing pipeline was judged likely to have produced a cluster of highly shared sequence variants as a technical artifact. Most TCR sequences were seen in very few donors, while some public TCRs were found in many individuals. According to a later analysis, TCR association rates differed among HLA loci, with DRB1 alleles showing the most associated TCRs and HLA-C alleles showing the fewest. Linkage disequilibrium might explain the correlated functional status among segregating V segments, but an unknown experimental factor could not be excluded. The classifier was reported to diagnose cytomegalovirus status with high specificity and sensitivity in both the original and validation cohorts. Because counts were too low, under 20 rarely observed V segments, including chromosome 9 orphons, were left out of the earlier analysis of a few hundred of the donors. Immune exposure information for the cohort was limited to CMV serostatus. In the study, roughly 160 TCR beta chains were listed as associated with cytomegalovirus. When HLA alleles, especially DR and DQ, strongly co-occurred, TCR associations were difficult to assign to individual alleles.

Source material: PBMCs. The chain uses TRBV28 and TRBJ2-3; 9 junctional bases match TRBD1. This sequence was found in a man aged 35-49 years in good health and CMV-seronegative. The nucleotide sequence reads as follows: TGTGCCAGCAGTCCGAGACAGGGGGACATTCGCACAGATACGCAGTATTTT. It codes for CASSPRQGDIRTDTQYF.